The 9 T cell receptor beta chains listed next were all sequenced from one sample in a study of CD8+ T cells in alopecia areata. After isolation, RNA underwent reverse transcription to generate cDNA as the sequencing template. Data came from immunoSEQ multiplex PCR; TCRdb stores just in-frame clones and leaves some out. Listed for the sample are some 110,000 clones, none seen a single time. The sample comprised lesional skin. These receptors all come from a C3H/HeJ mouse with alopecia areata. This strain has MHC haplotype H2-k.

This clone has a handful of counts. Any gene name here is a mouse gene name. This CDR3 is CTCSARTGGALAETLYF. CDR3 bases read: TGCACCTGCAGTGCGCGGACTGGGGGGGCGCTTGCAGAA. The chain is built from TRBV1 and TRBJ2-3; TRBD2 matches 13 bases. The read terminates 4 residues before the CDR3 end, so the remaining end is supplied by the germline J gene. The CDR3 loop spans 17 amino acids. Germline values: CDR1 NSQYPW, CDR2 LRSPGD (reference sequence). V was clipped by 3 bases and J by 2 bases; unmatched bases: 5.

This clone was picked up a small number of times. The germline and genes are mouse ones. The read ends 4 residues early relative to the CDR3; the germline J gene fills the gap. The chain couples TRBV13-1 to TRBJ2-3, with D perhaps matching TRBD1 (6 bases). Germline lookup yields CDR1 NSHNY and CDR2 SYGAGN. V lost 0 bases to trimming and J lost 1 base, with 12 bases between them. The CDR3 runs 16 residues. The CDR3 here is CASSDAGEMGAETLYF. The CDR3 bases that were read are TGTGCCAGCAGTGATGCAGGGGAGATGGGTGCAGAA.

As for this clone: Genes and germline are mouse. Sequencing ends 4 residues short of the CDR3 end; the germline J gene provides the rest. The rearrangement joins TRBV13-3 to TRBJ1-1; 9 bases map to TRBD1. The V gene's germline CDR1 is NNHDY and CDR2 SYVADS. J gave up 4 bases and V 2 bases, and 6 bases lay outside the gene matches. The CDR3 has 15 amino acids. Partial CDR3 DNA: TGTGCCAGCAGTGAACAGGGGGCGCGAGGCACA. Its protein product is CASSEQGARGT. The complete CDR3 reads CASSEQGARGTEVFF.

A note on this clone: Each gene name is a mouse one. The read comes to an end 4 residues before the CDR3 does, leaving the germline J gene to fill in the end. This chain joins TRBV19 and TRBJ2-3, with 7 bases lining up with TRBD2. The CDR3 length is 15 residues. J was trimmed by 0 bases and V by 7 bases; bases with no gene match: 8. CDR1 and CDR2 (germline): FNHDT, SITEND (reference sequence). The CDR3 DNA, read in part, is TGTGCCAGCCACCGGGCTGGGGGTAGTGCAGAA. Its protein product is CASHRAGGSAE. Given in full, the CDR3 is CASHRAGGSAETLYF.

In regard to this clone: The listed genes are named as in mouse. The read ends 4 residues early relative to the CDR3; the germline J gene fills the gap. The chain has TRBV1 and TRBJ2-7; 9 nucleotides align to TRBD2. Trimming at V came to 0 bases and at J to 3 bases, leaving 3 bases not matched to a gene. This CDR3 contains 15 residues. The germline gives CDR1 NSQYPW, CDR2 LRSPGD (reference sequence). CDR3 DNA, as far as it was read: TGCACCTGCAGTGCAGAACTGGGGGGTAGCTAT. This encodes CTCSAELGGSY. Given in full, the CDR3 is CTCSAELGGSYEQYF.

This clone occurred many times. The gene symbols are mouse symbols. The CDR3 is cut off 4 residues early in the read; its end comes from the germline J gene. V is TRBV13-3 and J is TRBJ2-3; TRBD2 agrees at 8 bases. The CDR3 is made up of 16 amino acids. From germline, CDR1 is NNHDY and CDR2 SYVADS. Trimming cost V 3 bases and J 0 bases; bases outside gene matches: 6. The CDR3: CASSGAGTGSAETLYF. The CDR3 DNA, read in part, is TGTGCCAGCAGTGGAGCCGGGACTGGTAGTGCAGAA.

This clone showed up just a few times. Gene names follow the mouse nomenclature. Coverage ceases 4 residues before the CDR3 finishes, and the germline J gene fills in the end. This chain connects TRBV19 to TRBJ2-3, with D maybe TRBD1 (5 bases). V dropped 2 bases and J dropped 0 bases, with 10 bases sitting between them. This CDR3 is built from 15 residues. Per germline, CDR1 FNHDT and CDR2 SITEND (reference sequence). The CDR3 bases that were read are TGTGCCAGCAGTATCAGGGCATCTAGTGCAGAA. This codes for CASSIRASSAE. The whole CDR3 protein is CASSIRASSAETLYF.

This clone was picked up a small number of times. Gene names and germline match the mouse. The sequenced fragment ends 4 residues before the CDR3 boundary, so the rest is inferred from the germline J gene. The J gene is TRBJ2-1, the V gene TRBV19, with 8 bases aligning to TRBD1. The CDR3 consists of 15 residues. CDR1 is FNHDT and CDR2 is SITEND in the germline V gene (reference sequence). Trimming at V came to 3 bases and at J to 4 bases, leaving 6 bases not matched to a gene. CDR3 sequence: CASSNPRDRYAEQFF. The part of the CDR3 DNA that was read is TGTGCCAGCAGTAACCCCCGGGACAGGTATGCT.

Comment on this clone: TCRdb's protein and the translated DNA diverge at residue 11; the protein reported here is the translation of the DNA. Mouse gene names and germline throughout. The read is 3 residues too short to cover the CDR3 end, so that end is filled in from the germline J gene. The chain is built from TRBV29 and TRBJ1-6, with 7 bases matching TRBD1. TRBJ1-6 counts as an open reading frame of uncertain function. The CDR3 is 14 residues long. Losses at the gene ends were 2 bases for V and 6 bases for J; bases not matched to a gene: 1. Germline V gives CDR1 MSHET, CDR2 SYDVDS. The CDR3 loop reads CASSLGTVNSPLYF. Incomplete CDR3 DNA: TGTGCTAGCAGTTTAGGGACAGTTAATTCGCCC.